These T cell receptor beta chains were read from a single sample in a study of CDR3 diversity in severe acne. In TCRdb, the PCR reads were re-called with MiXCR into one record per CDR3 protein. Of around 91,000 distinct CDR3 sequences listed, around 50% are singletons. The sequenced sample was blood. These receptors were collected from a male donor in good health, without acne. CDR3s include the opening cysteine and the closing phenylalanine or tryptophan. The order of the fields is clone size, V gene, J gene, D gene, CDR3 DNA, CDR3 protein. D genes are given only for firm matches. Only part of the rows carry a size: once, few, many, or a class if the clone is expanded.

.	TRBV25-1	TRBJ2-1	.	TGTGCCAGCAGTGTCATCAATGAGCAGTTCTTC	CASSVINEQFF
.	TRBV6-4	TRBJ2-1	TRBD1	TGTGCCAGCGCTGACCGGGACAGGTCTTACAATGAGCAGTTCTTC	CASADRDRSYNEQFF
few	TRBV14	TRBJ2-5	TRBD2	TGTGCCAGCAGTACGGGGGGGACGGAGACCCAGTACTTC	CASSTGGTETQYF
many	TRBV2	TRBJ2-5	.	TGTGCCAGCAGTGAGAGCCGACTAGTTGGAAAGACCCAGTACTTC	CASSESRLVGKTQYF
.	TRBV29-1	TRBJ1-1	TRBD1	TGCAGCGCAGGGACAGGGGGCTTTAACACTGAAGCTTTCTTT	CSAGTGGFNTEAFF
.	TRBV5-5	TRBJ1-5	.	TGTGCCAGCAGCTCGACGGACGGTAATCAGCCCCAGCATTTT	CASSSTDGNQPQHF
.	TRBV5-5	TRBJ2-1	TRBD2	TGTGCCAGCAGCCCAACTCCGGGACTAGCGGTCAATGAGCAGTTCTTC	CASSPTPGLAVNEQFF
.	TRBV5-6	TRBJ2-3	TRBD2	TGTGCCAGCAGCTGGACTAGCGGGACTAGCACAGATACGCAGTATTTT	CASSWTSGTSTDTQYF
once	TRBV6-4	TRBJ2-3	.	TGTGCCAGCAGTGCCAGCAGTGCCGGTAGGGGGGGTACGCAGTATTTT	CASSASSAGRGGTQYF
few	TRBV5-1	TRBJ2-1	TRBD2	TGCGCCAGCAGCCCCGGGACTAGCGGGGGGGCCGCTGAGCAGTTCTTC	CASSPGTSGGAAEQFF
.	TRBV6-6	TRBJ2-7	TRBD2	TGTGCCAGCAGTTACTCTTCCGGCACTAGCGGGAGAGCCTACGAGCAGTACTTC	CASSYSSGTSGRAYEQYF
.	TRBV2	TRBJ1-6	.	TGTGCCAGCAGTGAATACTTTGGGGTTTTGAATTCACCCCTCCACTTT	CASSEYFGVLNSPLHF
many	TRBV11-2	TRBJ2-1	.	TGTGCCAGCAGCATCAAGGGTGAGCAGTTCTTC	CASSIKGEQFF
few	TRBV6-5	TRBJ2-5	TRBD1	TGTGCCAGCAGTGGAGGGACAGGGGGAGGAGAGACCCAGTACTTC	CASSGGTGGGETQYF
.	TRBV29-1	TRBJ2-7	.	TGCAGCGTCCTTGACAGGACCTGGAACCACGAGCAGTACTTC	CSVLDRTWNHEQYF
many	TRBV6-1	TRBJ1-5	.	TGTGCCAGCAGTGAGGACCGATATAGCAATCAGCCCCAGCATTTT	CASSEDRYSNQPQHF
.	TRBV5-1	TRBJ2-5	TRBD1	TGCGCCAGCAGCCCCCCGGGACAGACCCAGACCCAGTACTTC	CASSPPGQTQTQYF
medium-sized	TRBV20-1	TRBJ1-5	.	TGCAGTGCCAGTATGCAGAGTGCCCAGCATTTT	CSASMQSAQHF
many	TRBV28	TRBJ2-7	.	TGTGCCAGCAGTCGAACAGGCTCATACGAGCAGTACTTC	CASSRTGSYEQYF
.	TRBV24-1	TRBJ1-1	.	TGTGCCACCAGTGATTTCAATGCTGAAGCTTTCTTT	CATSDFNAEAFF
many	TRBV5-5	TRBJ1-6	TRBD1	TGTGCCAGCAGCTTGAGGACAGGGGGCAAGGGCTCACCCCTCCACTTT	CASSLRTGGKGSPLHF
few	TRBV12-3/TRBV12-4	TRBJ1-1	TRBD1	TGTGCCAGCAGTTTTCAGGGGGCTGGAACTGAAGCTTTCTTT	CASSFQGAGTEAFF
many	TRBV18	TRBJ1-4	TRBD1	TGTGCCAGCTCACAAGGGACAGGGAATGAAAAACTGTTTTTT	CASSQGTGNEKLFF
.	TRBV5-1	TRBJ1-2	.	TGCGCCAGCAGCCCATCGGGGGGGAGCTATGGCTACACCTTC	CASSPSGGSYGYTF
once	TRBV24-1	TRBJ2-4	TRBD1	TGTGCCACCAGTGTAGTGGGACAGGGGGCGGACATTCAGTACTTC	CATSVVGQGADIQYF
.	TRBV4-2	TRBJ1-4	.	TGTGCCAGCAGCCAGGAAAACGTGGGAGAAAAACTGTTTTTT	CASSQENVGEKLFF
.	TRBV29-1	TRBJ2-5	.	TGCAGCGTTGATGACAGGAGAGGTTTTCAGACCCAGTACTTC	CSVDDRRGFQTQYF
.	TRBV27	TRBJ2-1	.	TGTGCCAGCAGTCGCAGGGACACCTACAATGGGCAGTTCTTC	CASSRRDTYNGQFF
.	TRBV19	TRBJ1-4	TRBD1	TGTGCCAGTAGGTCGGACAGGGCTACAACTAATGAAAAACTGTTTTTT	CASRSDRATTNEKLFF
.	TRBV19	TRBJ2-7	.	TGTGCCAGTAGTACACCGGGACTCTACAACTACGAGCAGTACTTC	CASSTPGLYNYEQYF
.	TRBV6-5	TRBJ1-1	.	TGTGCCAGCAGTTCCCGACGGGGAGTTGAAGCTTTCTTT	CASSSRRGVEAFF
.	TRBV24-1	TRBJ2-7	TRBD2	TGTGCCACCAGGAGGACTAGCGGCTACGAGCAGTACTTC	CATRRTSGYEQYF
few	TRBV25-1	TRBJ2-1	TRBD2	TGTGCCAGCAGTGAAGGAGCTAGCGGGAGGGCCTGGGAGTACAATGAGCAGTTCTTC	CASSEGASGRAWEYNEQFF
.	TRBV4-2	TRBJ2-3	TRBD2	TGTGCCAGCAGCCAAGTTAGACTAGCGGGGGGGCGTGATACGCAGTATTTT	CASSQVRLAGGRDTQYF
many	TRBV4-1	TRBJ2-7	TRBD1	TGCGCCAGCAGCCTCGGGACAGCATTTGAGCAGTACTTC	CASSLGTAFEQYF
once	TRBV15	TRBJ2-7	.	TGTGCCACCAGCAGAGTGTCCGGGCAGAACTACGAGCAGTACTTC	CATSRVSGQNYEQYF
.	TRBV2	TRBJ1-1	.	TGTGCCATATCAATCAGAAGGGGCGCTGAAGCTTTCTTT	CAISIRRGAEAFF